One sample yielded the 25 T cell receptor beta chains listed below, sequenced in a study of T cell changes during pregnancy in multiple sclerosis (dated 2019 in TCRdb). Libraries were made using the immunoSEQ multiplex PCR assay. TCRdb carries this immuneACCESS record with in-frame sequences only. Its versions omit some clonotypes, under half of them owing to an unresolved V gene in the studies checked, with the rest unexplained. The sample records about 46,000 clones, about 91% of which are singletons. Around 8.1% of the sample rests with the top ten. The sequencing used CD8+ T cells from peripheral blood mononuclear cells, collected after pregnancy. These receptors all stem from a female donor with multiple sclerosis, enrolled in a pregnancy study.

The CDR3 DNA follows: TGTGCCATAATACGACAGGGGGCGGAAGGCTACACCTTC. This sequence encodes CAIIRQGAEGYTF. The chain recombines TRBV6-1 with TRBJ1-2; TRBD1 agrees at 10 bases. CDR1 is MNHNS and CDR2 is SASEGT in the germline V gene. With 10 bases clipped from V and 8 bases from J, the junction kept 10 bases outside the gene matches. This CDR3 region has 13 residues.

The chain couples TRBV9 to TRBJ1-2; 9 bases are a match to TRBD1. The CDR3 length is 15 residues. Germline V gene lookup returns CDR1 SGDLS and CDR2 YYNGEE. Unmatched junction bases numbered 4, after V lost 0 bases and J lost 4 bases. CDR3 residues: CASSVDGTGSYGYTF. The CDR3 DNA reads as TGTGCCAGCAGCGTAGATGGGACAGGGTCCTATGGCTACACCTTC.

The V gene is TRBV6-4, the J gene TRBJ2-7, with D maybe TRBD1 (6 bases). The V end lost 3 bases, the J end lost 2 bases, and 17 bases lay between the germline ends. The CDR3 covers 16 residues. Germline CDR1 MRHNA, CDR2 SNTAGT. The chain's CDR3 is CASSEGGQFSAYEQYF. The CDR3 nucleotides read TGTGCCAGCAGTGAAGGGGGACAATTCTCGGCCTACGAGCAGTACTTC.

The rearrangement links TRBV6-4 to TRBJ2-1, with 7 bases lining up with TRBD1. The germline V gene encodes CDR1 MRHNA and CDR2 SNTAGT. This CDR3 has 12 amino acids. V lost 2 bases and J lost 8; bases outside the gene matches: 0. The CDR3 DNA reads as TGTGCCAGCAGTGACACAGGGGATGAGCAGTTCTTC. It specifies CASSDTGDEQFF.

DNA for the CDR3: TGTGCCAGCAGCGTAGCCCGGGAGACGCGTAGGGACGAGCAGTACTTC. Its protein is CASSVARETRRDEQYF. The J gene is TRBJ2-7, the V gene TRBV9, with a weak D call TRBD2 (6 bases). Trimming stripped 0 bases from V and 5 bases from J, with 18 bases between. CDR1 is SGDLS and CDR2 is YYNGEE in the germline V gene. The CDR3 sequence is 16 residues long.

The gene calls are TRBV6-1 and TRBJ1-2; no clear D. In germline, CDR1 is MNHNS, CDR2 SASEGT. This CDR3 comprises 14 residues. Trimming left V 1 base short and J 5 bases short, with 11 bases between. The DNA of the CDR3 is TGTGCCAGCAGTGAAGGTGGCCCAGGATATGGCTACACCTTC. Amino acid sequence: CASSEGGPGYGYTF.

J is TRBJ1-2 and V is TRBV7-8, with TRBD1 as a possible D gene (6 bases). This CDR3 spans 15 amino acids. Trimming pared 0 bases from V and 6 bases from J, leaving 14 bases between. In germline, CDR1 is SGHVS, CDR2 FQNEAQ. The CDR3 protein is CASSLAMGDNDGYTF. The CDR3, as DNA: TGTGCCAGCAGCTTAGCCATGGGGGACAACGATGGCTACACCTTC.

The rearrangement uses TRBV6-5 and TRBJ2-7; TRBD1 aligns across 8 bases. Germline V gives CDR1 MNHEY, CDR2 SVGAGI. The ends lost 6 bases at V and 3 bases at J; junction bases unmatched: 10. This CDR3 comprises 15 residues. CDR3 DNA sequence: TGTGCCAGCAGCAATTCCGGGACAGGCGGCTACGAGCAGTACTTC. Translated: CASSNSGTGGYEQYF.

This chain uses TRBV2 with TRBJ1-2; 9 bases match TRBD1. Trimming at V came to 5 bases and at J to 8 bases, leaving 12 bases not matched to a gene. The CDR3 is 15 amino acids. Germline CDR1 SNHLY, CDR2 FYNNEI. The DNA of the CDR3 is TGTGCCAGCAGTCAACCCGTACAGGGGGCGCGGGGCTACACCTTC. Translating it yields CASSQPVQGARGYTF.

The rearrangement links TRBV5-1 to TRBJ2-1, with D perhaps TRBD2 (7 bases). The CDR3 is made up of 15 amino acids. V lost 2 bases, J lost 4 bases, and 13 bases lay in between. From germline, CDR1 is SGHRS and CDR2 YFSETQ. CDR3 residues: CASSFVGGGYNEQFF. DNA for the CDR3: TGCGCCAGCAGCTTCGTAGGGGGGGGATACAATGAGCAGTTCTTC.

The CDR3 reads CAWRARDTSYEQYF. The CDR3 DNA follows: TGTGCCTGGAGAGCACGGGACACCTCCTACGAGCAGTACTTC. The chain employs TRBV30 and TRBJ2-7; the D gene is possibly TRBD1 (6 bases). The CDR3 covers 14 residues. V lost 3 bases and J 0 bases, leaving 12 bases between the germline ends. Germline CDR1 and CDR2: GTSNPN and SVGIG (reference sequence).

Only one count was recorded for this clone. The chain recombines TRBV19 with TRBJ1-1, with D possibly matching TRBD1 (5 bases). Deletions cut 2 bases from V and 3 bases from J, with 10 bases between. This CDR3 spans 14 amino acids. Germline V gives CDR1 LNHDA, CDR2 SQIVND (reference sequence). The CDR3 DNA reads TGTGCCAGTAGTATACAGGGTGGTTACACTGAAGCTTTCTTT. Amino acids: CASSIQGGYTEAFF.

This clone ranks as medium-sized. The chain couples TRBV5-1 to TRBJ2-6, with TRBD2 matching over 12 bases. CDR1 SGHRS and CDR2 YFSETQ come from the germline V gene. The V gene end was trimmed by 6 bases and the J gene end by 2 bases; junction bases not matched to a gene: 6. The CDR3 extends over 17 amino acids. CDR3 bases: TGCGCCAGCACCCGACTAGCGGGAGAGGCTGGGGCCAACGTCCTGACTTTC. This gives the protein CASTRLAGEAGANVLTF.

The CDR3 DNA follows: TGTGCCAGCACCGACCGGGGACACTCTGGAAACACCATATATTTT. Translation: CASTDRGHSGNTIYF. This chain links TRBV6-1 with TRBJ1-3, with D possibly matching TRBD1 (6 bases). This CDR3 contains 15 residues. Trimming took off 7 bases at V and 0 bases at J, with 13 bases between the two ends. Germline V lookup: CDR1 MNHNS, CDR2 SASEGT.

This clone was counted a single time. CDR3 DNA sequence: TGCGCCAGCAGCCTCCATAGAGGGGGCCTGAACACCGGGGAGCTGTTTTTT. Amino acids: CASSLHRGGLNTGELFF. This chain connects TRBV4-3 to TRBJ2-2, with TRBD1 identical over 7 bases. CDR3 length: 17 residues. The germline V gene encodes CDR1 LGHNA and CDR2 YSLEER. The J segment lost 1 base and the V segment lost 4 bases, leaving 9 bases of the junction unmatched.

V and J are TRBV4-1 and TRBJ2-7, with 7 bases that match TRBD2. CDR1 is MGHRA and CDR2 is YSYEKL in the germline V gene. This CDR3 has 15 amino acids. The V and J ends lost 1 base and 0 bases, in that order; junction bases with no gene match: 3. The CDR3 DNA reads TGCGCCAGCAGCCAAGGGCTAGCGGCCTCCTACGAGCAGTACTTC. Translated, it gives CASSQGLAASYEQYF.

The chain uses TRBV7-9 and TRBJ2-7; possible D gene TRBD2, 5 bases. Germline CDR1 is SEHNR and CDR2 is FQNEAQ (reference sequence). V lost 1 base to trimming and J lost 3 bases, with 13 bases between them. CDR3 size: 15 residues. CDR3 amino acids: CASSLVPGNNYEQYF. The CDR3 nucleotides read TGTGCCAGCAGCTTAGTTCCCGGGAACAACTACGAGCAGTACTTC. The complete variable domain, with remaining parts taken from reference TRBV7-9 and TRBJ2-7, reads DTGVSQNPRHKITKRGQNVTFRCDPISEHNRLYWYRQTLGQGPEFLTYFQNEAQLEKSRLLSDRFSAERPKGSFSTLEIQRTEQGDSAMYLCASSLVPGNNYEQYFGPGTRLTVT.

The genes are TRBV2 and TRBJ1-2, with D unresolved. V dropped 6 bases and J dropped 2 bases, with 10 bases sitting between them. CDR1 is SNHLY, CDR2 FYNNEI, per germline. The CDR3 has 13 residues. CDR3 bases: TGTGCCAGCAGAGGATCGGAGAACTATGGCTACACCTTC. It encodes CASRGSENYGYTF.

The chain employs TRBV11-2 and TRBJ1-1; TRBD1 agrees at 9 bases. Germline loops: CDR1 SGHAT, CDR2 FQNNGV. Unmatched junction bases numbered 6, after V lost 5 bases and J lost 11 bases. This CDR3 comprises 12 residues. The CDR3 bases are TGTGCCAGCAGCCCCCCGGGACAGGGTGCTTTCTTT. Translating it yields CASSPPGQGAFF.

In this sample, this clone turned up once. This chain connects TRBV6-5 to TRBJ2-1; 9 bases agree with TRBD2. Germline-derived CDR1 and CDR2 are MNHEY and SVGAGI. Trimming removed 6 bases from V and 3 bases from J; junction bases left unmatched: 6. This CDR3 contains 15 residues. CDR3: CASSISGGSYNEQFF. CDR3 bases: TGTGCCAGCAGCATTAGCGGGGGAAGCTACAATGAGCAGTTCTTC.

The chain carries TRBV29-1 and TRBJ1-2; 7 nucleotides match TRBD1. The CDR3 contains 11 residues. Germline-derived CDR1 and CDR2 are SQVTM and ANQGSEA. The V gene end was trimmed by 7 bases and the J gene end by 6 bases; junction bases not matched to a gene: 5. For the CDR3, the DNA is TGCAGCGCAAGACAGGGAGATGGCTACACCTTC. Protein product: CSARQGDGYTF.

The chain combines TRBV10-2 with TRBJ2-3; 8 bases align to TRBD1. This CDR3 region has 15 residues. The germline V gene has CDR1 WSHSY and CDR2 SAAADI. The J segment lost 6 bases and the V segment lost 7 bases, leaving 12 bases of the junction unmatched. The CDR3 nucleotides are TGCGCCAGCACCGGCGGGACAGGTGGCCGGGATACGCAGTATTTT. This encodes CASTGGTGGRDTQYF.

The V and J genes are TRBV6-5 and TRBJ1-1; no definite D call. Trimming stripped 6 bases from V and 1 base from J, with 9 bases between. Germline values: CDR1 MNHEY, CDR2 SVGAGI. The CDR3 sequence is 13 residues long. This CDR3 is CASRRHQNTEAFF. Written as DNA, the CDR3 is TGTGCCAGCAGGAGACACCAGAACACTGAAGCTTTCTTT.

The rearrangement joins TRBV30 to TRBJ1-1, with a tentative D call TRBD1 (5 bases). Trimming stripped 7 bases from V and 0 bases from J, with 12 bases between. The CDR3 consists of 13 residues. The germline V gene encodes CDR1 GTSNPN and CDR2 SVGIG (reference sequence). The CDR3 DNA sequence: TGTGCCTCCACGGGGGGAATGAACACTGAAGCTTTCTTT. Protein: CASTGGMNTEAFF.

This clone came up once. The V call is TRBV6-1, the J call TRBJ2-7; maybe TRBD2 (6 bases). Germline loops: CDR1 MNHNS, CDR2 SASEGT. The CDR3 is made up of 15 amino acids. The ends were cut back, 4 bases at V and 6 bases at J, with 19 bases in the middle. CDR3 nucleotides: TGTGCCAGCAGTGCCGGACGGGGACTTGAGTTCGAGCAGTACTTC. It yields the protein CASSAGRGLEFEQYF.